This T cell receptor beta chain appears in the sequencing data of a study of T-cell reconstitution after alpha-beta-depleted transplantation in children. Regarding the study as a whole: The high TCRbeta diversity at day 60 in some patients came from surviving recipient T cells and thymic progenitors. There were reportedly several hundred expanded graft clones from which alpha-beta T cells came about two months after transplant. T-cell numbers and diversity, one year after transplant, stemmed largely from T cells that were newly produced.

Of note for this clonotype: Its antigen is unidentified.

TCRbeta library construction was performed incorporating unique molecular identifiers. One entry per CDR3 protein, called by TCRdb with MiXCR from the PCR reads. The table lists about 490,000 distinct CDR3 sequences, over 9.5% of them singletons, with around 2.2% in the top ten. V lost 0 bases and J lost 3, with 8 bases in between. CDR3 length: 15 amino acids. The germline CDR1 and CDR2 sequences are MNHEY and SVGEGT. The sequenced sample was PBMCs, obtained before TCRalphabeta/CD19-depleted stem cell transplant. The J gene is TRBJ2-2, the V gene TRBV6-2 or TRBV6-3; D is uncertain. The TCR was taken from a child younger than 10 with inherited bone marrow failure, due to receive a stem cell transplant. The CDR3 loop reads CASSYSMADTGELFF. In nucleotides, the CDR3 is TGTGCCAGCAGTTACTCGATGGCCGACACCGGGGAGCTGTTTTTT.